These 27 T cell receptor beta chains were all obtained from the same sample, sequenced in a study of blood T cell repertoires in COVID-19. TCRdb's copy holds only in-frame clones and misses some; the assay was immunoSEQ multiplex PCR. The data contain approximately 46,000 clones, 85% to 90% of them singletons. Sequencing input: peripheral blood. These receptors originate from a middle-aged man with active COVID-19.

The rearrangement joins TRBV5-1 to TRBJ2-3; perhaps TRBD2 as D (6 bases). The CDR3 extends over 15 amino acids. The germline V gene has CDR1 SGHRS and CDR2 YFSETQ. V lost 3 bases, J lost 2 bases, and 13 bases lay in between. The CDR3 DNA sequence: TGCGCCAGCAGCTCCTTGGGGGGTAACACAGATACGCAGTATTTT. The encoded protein is CASSSLGGNTDTQYF.

This chain uses TRBV11-2 with TRBJ1-6, with 7 bases matching TRBD1. The germline gives CDR1 SGHAT, CDR2 FQNNGV. This CDR3 region has 14 residues. J lost 10 bases, V lost 5 bases, and 8 bases had no gene match. The CDR3 DNA reads as TGTGCCAGCAGCGCATACAGGGGAAACTCACCCCTCCACTTT. Residues: CASSAYRGNSPLHF. Complete variable domain (other parts from reference TRBV11-2 and TRBJ1-6): EAGVAQSPRYKIIEKRQSVAFWCNPISGHATLYWYQQILGQGPKLLIQFQNNGVVDDSQLPKDRFSAERLKGVDSTLKIQPAKLEDSAVYLCASSAYRGNSPLHFGNGTRLTVT.

The CDR3 region has the DNA TGCGCCAGCAGCAGTCCCTCCGGGACAGGGAACACTGAAGCTTTCTTT. It is translated as CASSSPSGTGNTEAFF. V and J are TRBV5-1 and TRBJ1-1; TRBD1 agrees at 8 bases. After removal of 4 bases from V and 1 base from J, the junction contained 9 bases not matched to a gene. The V gene's germline CDR1 is SGHRS and CDR2 YFSETQ. This CDR3 is 16 amino acids long.

The chain links TRBV27 to TRBJ1-5; D ambiguous. The CDR3 totals 16 residues. The germline CDR1 and CDR2 sequences are MNHEY and SMNVEV (reference sequence). Trimming pared 0 bases from V and 5 bases from J, leaving 14 bases between. The CDR3 sequence is CASSLSTSLGDQPQHF. DNA for the CDR3: TGTGCCAGCAGTTTATCGACTAGCTTAGGAGATCAGCCCCAGCATTTT.

The rearrangement uses TRBV3-1 (or the pseudogene TRBV3-2) and TRBJ2-6; maybe TRBD2 (6 bases). Trimming took 3 bases from V and 3 from J, leaving 9 bases between them. Germline V CDR1 and CDR2: LGHDT, YNNKEL (reference sequence). The CDR3 is 15 amino acids. This CDR3 is CASSQRDVGANVLTF. The CDR3 DNA follows: TGTGCCAGCAGCCAGCGGGACGTTGGGGCCAACGTCCTGACTTTC.

The chain carries TRBV30 and TRBJ2-7, with D tentatively TRBD1 (5 bases). V gave up 0 bases and J gave up 3 bases, with 9 bases separating them. The CDR3 is 13 amino acids. CDR1 is GTSNPN, CDR2 SVGIG, per germline (reference sequence). CDR3 nucleotides: TGTGCCTGGAGTGTCACAGGCGTCTACGAGCAGTACTTC. Its protein product is CAWSVTGVYEQYF.

V gene TRBV28 combines with J gene TRBJ2-1; D gene unclear. The CDR3 contains 13 residues. Germline assignment: CDR1 MDHEN and CDR2 SYDVKM. V lost 7 bases and J 4 bases, leaving 11 bases between the germline ends. In DNA, the CDR3 is TGTGCCAGCAATTCTAGATTTTACAATGAGCAGTTCTTC. Protein product: CASNSRFYNEQFF.

This clone came up a few times. The chain uses TRBV28 and TRBJ1-1, with 9 bases fitting TRBD1. Trimming at V came to 2 bases and at J to 4 bases, leaving 8 bases not matched to a gene. This CDR3 region has 16 residues. In germline, CDR1 is MDHEN, CDR2 SYDVKM. The CDR3 region is CASSLETGGRSTEAFF. The CDR3 DNA reads TGTGCCAGCAGTTTAGAGACAGGGGGTAGGAGCACTGAAGCTTTCTTT.

The chain combines TRBV7-3 with TRBJ2-3; D not resolved. The ends were cut back, 5 bases at V and 6 bases at J, with 15 bases in the middle. In germline, CDR1 is SGHTA, CDR2 FQGTGA. The CDR3 length is 14 residues. CDR3 sequence (DNA): TGTGCCAGCAGCCTCCGACCTCTCGGGGATACGCAGTATTTT. Amino acid sequence: CASSLRPLGDTQYF.

The V and J genes are TRBV9 and TRBJ2-1; 7 nucleotides align to TRBD1. The CDR3 runs 15 residues. Germline trimming cut 3 bases from V and 3 bases from J; bases unmatched to any gene: 6. Looked up from germline, CDR1 is SGDLS and CDR2 is YYNGEE. The CDR3 nucleotides are TGTGCCAGCAGCGCCCACGGGACAGACTACAATGAGCAGTTCTTC. Encoded protein: CASSAHGTDYNEQFF.

The chain employs TRBV6-6 and TRBJ2-5; the D gene is possibly TRBD1 (6 bases). V lost 5 bases to trimming and J lost 2 bases, with 12 bases between them. This CDR3 has 14 residues. Germline-derived CDR1 and CDR2 are MNHNY and SVGAGI (reference sequence). This CDR3 is CASSRTAQQETQYF. The CDR3 nucleotides read TGTGCCAGCAGTCGGACAGCACAACAAGAGACCCAGTACTTC.

This chain uses TRBV6-5 with TRBJ1-2, with D possibly matching TRBD1 (6 bases). Trimming removed 5 bases from V and 2 bases from J, with 15 bases in between. From germline, CDR1 is MNHEY and CDR2 SVGAGI. This CDR3 is built from 15 residues. The CDR3 nucleotides read TGTGCCAGCAGTACTTCTGGGGGGGCGAACTATGGCTACACCTTC. It translates to CASSTSGGANYGYTF.

V and J are TRBV19 and TRBJ1-1, with TRBD1 matching 7 bases. CDR1 is LNHDA, CDR2 SQIVND, per germline (reference sequence). This CDR3 has 16 residues. With V trimmed by 5 bases and J by 0 bases, 9 bases remained unmatched. In DNA form, the CDR3 reads TGTGCCAGTAGTCCTACAGACAGGGTAATGAACACTGAAGCTTTCTTT. This codes for CASSPTDRVMNTEAFF.

The V gene is TRBV9, the J gene TRBJ2-1, with a possible D match to TRBD2 (6 bases). Germline assignment: CDR1 SGDLS and CDR2 YYNGEE. The CDR3 is 16 residues long. Trimming left V 3 bases short and J 1 base short, with 14 bases between. The CDR3, as DNA: TGTGCCAGCAGCGAACGTTCGGGGGTTTCCTACAATGAGCAGTTCTTC. It codes for CASSERSGVSYNEQFF.

This clone was seen a single time. This sequence joins TRBV30 and TRBJ1-2, with unresolved D. Trimming left V 0 bases short and J 7 bases short, with 6 bases between. CDR1 is GTSNPN, CDR2 SVGIG, per germline (reference sequence). The CDR3 length is 11 residues. CDR3 amino acids: CAWSVSRGYTF. CDR3 sequence (DNA): TGTGCCTGGAGTGTGAGTCGTGGCTACACCTTC. Full variable domain (remainder filled in from reference TRBV30 and TRBJ1-2): SQTIHQWPATLVQPVGSPLSLECTVEGTSNPNLYWYRQAAGRGLQLLFYSVGIGQISSEVPQNLSASRPQDRQFILSSKKLLLSDSGFYLCAWSVSRGYTFGSGTRLTVV.

The chain combines TRBV2 with TRBJ1-1, with 9 bases aligning to TRBD1. The CDR3 runs 14 residues. V shed 6 bases, J shed 5 bases, and the junction held 7 bases outside the gene matches. Germline CDR1 SNHLY, CDR2 FYNNEI. CDR3: CASRGQGERTEAFF. The CDR3 coding sequence is TGTGCCAGCAGGGGACAGGGTGAGAGGACTGAAGCTTTCTTT.

V is TRBV30 and J is TRBJ2-7; possibly TRBD2 for D (6 bases). Germline CDR1 is GTSNPN and CDR2 is SVGIG (reference sequence). V dropped 1 base and J dropped 4 bases, with 8 bases sitting between them. The length of the CDR3 is 12 residues. CDR3 coding DNA: TGTGCCTGGAGTGGGGGGGTATACGAGCAGTACTTC. Translation: CAWSGGVYEQYF.

V gene TRBV10-3 combines with J gene TRBJ2-7; no firm D call. The CDR3 length is 13 residues. Looked up from germline, CDR1 is ENHRY and CDR2 is SYGVKD. V was shortened by 5 bases and J by 2 bases, with 10 bases between the two germline ends. The CDR3: CAISQVRAYEQYF. The CDR3 nucleotides read TGTGCCATCAGTCAGGTCAGAGCCTACGAGCAGTACTTC.

This rearrangement joins TRBV12-5 to TRBJ1-5; 8 positions match TRBD1. V was pared by 1 base and J by 6 bases, with 5 bases of the junction left unmatched. CDR1 is LGHNT and CDR2 is FRNRAP in the germline V gene. This CDR3 has 15 amino acids. For the CDR3, the DNA is TGTGCTAGTGGTTTGGCCACAGGGGGTAGTCAGCCCCAGCATTTT. Protein product: CASGLATGGSQPQHF.

The genes are TRBV2 and TRBJ1-1; D possibly corresponds to TRBD1 (6 bases). The length of the CDR3 is 16 residues. CDR1 and CDR2 (germline): SNHLY, FYNNEI. V lost 1 base to trimming and J lost 1 base, with 13 bases between them. The CDR3 nucleotides read TGTGCCAGCAGTGAAGTTTCTGGGACACCGAACACTGAAGCTTTCTTT. Amino acid sequence: CASSEVSGTPNTEAFF.

This chain uses TRBV5-6 with TRBJ1-5; D gene uncertain. The germline CDR1 and CDR2 sequences are SGHDT and YYEEEE. The V end was cut by 0 bases, the J end by 4 bases, with 11 bases between. This CDR3 has 15 residues. CDR3 bases: TGTGCCAGCAGCTTGGATGGCGGCCTGAATCAGCCCCAGCATTTT. Translating gives CASSLDGGLNQPQHF.

This clone has just one count. The V and J genes are TRBV28 and TRBJ1-2, with D possibly TRBD1 on 5 matching bases. Germline V gene data show CDR1 as MDHEN and CDR2 as SYDVKM. The CDR3 spans 13 residues. The ends were cut back, 5 bases at V and 8 bases at J, with 15 bases in the middle. CDR3 sequence reads: CASSLRTFSGYTF. The CDR3, as DNA: TGTGCCAGCAGTCTTAGGACATTTTCAGGCTACACCTTC.

The rearrangement joins TRBV4-1 to TRBJ2-7, with 10 bases fitting TRBD2. V dropped 1 base and J dropped 2; count of bases not matched to a gene: 2. Germline CDR1 reads MGHRA; CDR2 reads YSYEKL. This CDR3 is 15 amino acids long. The CDR3 spells CASSQGLAGAYEQYF. The CDR3, as DNA: TGCGCCAGCAGCCAAGGGCTAGCGGGGGCCTACGAGCAGTACTTC.

The chain employs TRBV18 and TRBJ1-4; D is unresolved. The V and J ends lost 3 bases and 6 bases respectively, with 14 bases between them. Germline CDR1 is KGHSH and CDR2 is LQKENI. This CDR3 has 15 amino acids. The CDR3 loop reads CASSPNQAVDEKLFF. DNA for the CDR3: TGTGCCAGCTCACCGAACCAGGCAGTGGATGAAAAACTGTTTTTT.

This chain connects TRBV5-5 to TRBJ2-1, with 10 nucleotides matching TRBD1. Germline V lookup: CDR1 SGHKS, CDR2 YYEKEE (reference sequence). J was trimmed by 14 bases and V by 5 bases; bases with no gene match: 4. The CDR3 extends over 11 amino acids. The CDR3 DNA is TGTGCCAGCAGTCAGGACAGGGGGGAGTTCTTC. It encodes CASSQDRGEFF.

The chain combines TRBV7-2 with TRBJ2-7; D perhaps matches TRBD1 (7 bases). The CDR3 loop spans 12 amino acids. V was cut by 5 bases and J by 7 bases, with 12 bases left in between. Germline V gives CDR1 SGHTA, CDR2 FQGNSA. CDR3 protein: CASSPTGREQYF. The CDR3 DNA reads as TGTGCCAGCAGCCCGACAGGGAGGGAGCAGTACTTC.

Only one count was recorded for this clone. The genes are TRBV7-8 and TRBJ2-2; 12 nucleotides align to TRBD2. Germline V gene lookup returns CDR1 SGHVS and CDR2 FQNEAQ. With V trimmed by 4 bases and J by 0 bases, 6 bases remained unmatched. The length of the CDR3 is 18 residues. The DNA of the CDR3 is TGTGCCAGCAGCTCCCTAGCGGGGGGGTCCCCGAACACCGGGGAGCTGTTTTTT. This translates into CASSSLAGGSPNTGELFF.